Listed below are T cell receptor beta chains from one sample, sequenced in a study of blood T cell repertoires in COVID-19. Libraries were prepared by immunoSEQ multiplex PCR; TCRdb keeps only in-frame clonotypes and omits some of them. The sample has about 210,000 clones; less than 90% are singletons. Input material: peripheral blood. These receptors all stem from a man aged 40-55 years with acute or convalescent COVID-19. CDR3s include the opening cysteine and the closing phenylalanine or tryptophan. A D gene is named only where the DNA matches it firmly.

d_call j_call v_call cdr3_aa cdr3_nt
TRBD1 TRBJ2-7 TRBV30 CAWRKGFGQGFYEQYF TGTGCCTGGAGGAAGGGATTCGGACAGGGTTTCTACGAGCAGTACTTC
NA TRBJ2-7 TRBV5-6 CASSPGGSSYEQYF TGTGCCAGCAGCCCTGGGGGGAGCTCCTACGAGCAGTACTTC
NA TRBJ2-3 TRBV27 CASSLSNTSCTDTQYF TGTGCCAGCAGTTTATCGAATACATCTTGCACAGATACGCAGTATTTT
NA TRBJ1-1 TRBV19 CASSIPAGASNTEAFF TGTGCCAGTAGTATTCCGGCAGGGGCGTCGAACACTGAAGCTTTCTTT
TRBD2 TRBJ2-1 TRBV13 CASSLRAGGVNEQFF TGTGCCAGCAGCTTACGAGCGGGGGGTGTCAATGAGCAGTTCTTC
TRBD1 TRBJ2-2 TRBV6-5 CASRAGTGVELFF TGTGCCAGCAGGGCCGGGACAGGGGTAGAGCTGTTTTTT
NA TRBJ1-5 TRBV7-9 CASSPSPGFQPQHF TGTGCCAGCAGCCCCAGTCCGGGGTTTCAGCCCCAGCATTTT
NA TRBJ1-1 TRBV6-2/TRBV6-3 CASSYWRGRGSGTEAFF TGTGCCAGCAGTTACTGGCGGGGGCGCGGGTCGGGCACTGAAGCTTTCTTT
TRBD1 TRBJ2-3 TRBV19 CASTLQGASTDTQYF TGTGCCAGTACTCTACAGGGGGCCAGCACAGATACGCAGTATTTT
TRBD2 TRBJ2-1 TRBV25-1 CASSVLGSGAYNEQFF TGTGCCAGCAGTGTACTCGGTAGCGGGGCCTACAATGAGCAGTTCTTC
TRBD1 TRBJ2-1 TRBV13 CASSSRQGYNEQFF TGTGCCAGCAGCTCCCGACAGGGCTACAATGAGCAGTTCTTC
TRBD1 TRBJ2-5 TRBV18 CASSPEQGQGPTQYF TGTGCCAGCTCACCGGAACAAGGACAGGGACCGACCCAGTACTTC
NA TRBJ1-2 TRBV5-6 CASSLGEPGYTF TGTGCCAGCAGCTTGGGGGAGCCTGGCTACACCTTC
TRBD2 TRBJ2-6 TRBV5-1 CASSLAGGSGANVLTF TGCGCCAGCAGCTTGGCCGGGGGGTCTGGGGCCAACGTCCTGACTTTC
TRBD1 TRBJ2-1 TRBV11-3 CASSLVGTGINEQFF TGTGCCAGCAGCTTAGTTGGGACAGGGATTAATGAGCAGTTCTTC
TRBD2 TRBJ2-4 TRBV18 CASSPLAGEAKNIQYF TGTGCCAGCTCACCTCTCGCGGGAGAAGCCAAAAACATTCAGTACTTC
NA TRBJ1-6 TRBV5-1 CASSLVSGGGSALHF TGCGCCAGCAGCTTGGTGTCCGGCGGTGGATCGGCCCTCCACTTT